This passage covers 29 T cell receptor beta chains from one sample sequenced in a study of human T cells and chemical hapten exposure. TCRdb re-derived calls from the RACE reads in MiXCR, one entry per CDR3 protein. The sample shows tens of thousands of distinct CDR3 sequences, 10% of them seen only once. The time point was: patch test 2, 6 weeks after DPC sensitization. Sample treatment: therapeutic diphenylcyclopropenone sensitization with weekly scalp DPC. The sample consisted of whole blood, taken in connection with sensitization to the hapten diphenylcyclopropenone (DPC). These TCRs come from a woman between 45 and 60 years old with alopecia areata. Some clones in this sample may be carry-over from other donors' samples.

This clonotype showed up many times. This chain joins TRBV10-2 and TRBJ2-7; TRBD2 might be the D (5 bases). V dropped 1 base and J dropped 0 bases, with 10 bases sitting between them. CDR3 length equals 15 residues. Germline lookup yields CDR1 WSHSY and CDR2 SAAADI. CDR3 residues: CASSEFGKSSYEQYF. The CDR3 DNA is TGCGCCAGCAGTGAGTTCGGGAAAAGCTCCTACGAGCAGTACTTC.

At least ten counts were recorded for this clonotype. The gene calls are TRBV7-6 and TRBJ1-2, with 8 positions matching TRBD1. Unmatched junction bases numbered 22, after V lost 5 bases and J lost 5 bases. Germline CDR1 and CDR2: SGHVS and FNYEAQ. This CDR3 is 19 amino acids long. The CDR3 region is CASSPHEVTPTGEDYGYTF. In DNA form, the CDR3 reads TGTGCCAGCAGCCCCCACGAAGTTACCCCGACAGGGGAGGATTATGGCTACACCTTC.

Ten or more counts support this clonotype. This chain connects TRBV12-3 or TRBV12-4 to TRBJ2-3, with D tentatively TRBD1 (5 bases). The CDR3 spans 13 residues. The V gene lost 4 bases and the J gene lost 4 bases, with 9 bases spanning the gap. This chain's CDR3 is CASSSAGPDTQYF. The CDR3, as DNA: TGTGCCAGCAGTTCGGCAGGGCCAGATACGCAGTATTTT.

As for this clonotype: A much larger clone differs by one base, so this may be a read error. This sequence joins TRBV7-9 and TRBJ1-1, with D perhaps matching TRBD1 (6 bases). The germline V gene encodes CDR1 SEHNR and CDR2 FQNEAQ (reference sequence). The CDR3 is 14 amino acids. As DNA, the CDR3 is TGTGTCAGCAGCCGATATCAGGGGTACACTGAAGCTTTCTTT. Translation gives CVSSRYQGYTEAFF.

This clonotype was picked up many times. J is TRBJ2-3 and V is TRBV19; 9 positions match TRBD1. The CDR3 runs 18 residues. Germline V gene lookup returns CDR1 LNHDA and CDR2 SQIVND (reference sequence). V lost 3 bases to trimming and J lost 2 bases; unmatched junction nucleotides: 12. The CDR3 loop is CASSILGTGNKYTDTQYF. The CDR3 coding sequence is TGTGCCAGTAGTATCCTTGGGACAGGGAACAAATACACAGATACGCAGTATTTT.

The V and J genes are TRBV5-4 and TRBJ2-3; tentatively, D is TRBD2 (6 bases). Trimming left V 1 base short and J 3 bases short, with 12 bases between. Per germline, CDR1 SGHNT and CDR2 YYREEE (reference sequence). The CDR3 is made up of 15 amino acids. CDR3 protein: CASSLLWEATDTQYF. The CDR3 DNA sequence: TGTGCCAGCAGCTTGTTGTGGGAGGCAACAGATACGCAGTATTTT.

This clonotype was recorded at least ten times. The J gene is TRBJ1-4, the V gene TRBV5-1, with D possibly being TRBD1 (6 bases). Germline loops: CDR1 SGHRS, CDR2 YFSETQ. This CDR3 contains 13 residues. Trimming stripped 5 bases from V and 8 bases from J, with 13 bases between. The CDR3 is CASRGDIREKLFF. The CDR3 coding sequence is TGCGCCAGCAGGGGGGACATACGGGAAAAACTGTTTTTT.

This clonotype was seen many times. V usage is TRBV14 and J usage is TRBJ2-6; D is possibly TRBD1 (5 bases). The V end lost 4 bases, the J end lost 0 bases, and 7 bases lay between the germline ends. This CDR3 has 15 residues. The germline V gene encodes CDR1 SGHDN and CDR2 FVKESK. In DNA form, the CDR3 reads TGTGCCAGCAGCCTTCAGGGCTCTGGGGCCAACGTCCTGACTTTC. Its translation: CASSLQGSGANVLTF.

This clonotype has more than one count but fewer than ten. The chain's CDR3 is CSVEYPIPTPPRARANYGYTF. The CDR3 bases are TGCAGCGTTGAGTACCCTATACCCACTCCTCCCCGTGCCAGAGCCAACTATGGCTACACCTTC. This sequence joins TRBV29-1 and TRBJ1-2; D is unresolved. The CDR3 runs 21 residues. Germline CDR1 SQVTM, CDR2 ANQGSEA. V lost 3 bases to trimming and J lost 2 bases, with 34 bases between them.

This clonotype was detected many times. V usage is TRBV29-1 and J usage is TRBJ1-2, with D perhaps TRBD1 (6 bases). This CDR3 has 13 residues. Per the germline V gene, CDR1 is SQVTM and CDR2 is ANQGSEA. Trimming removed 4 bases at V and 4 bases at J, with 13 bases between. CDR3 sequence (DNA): TGCAGCGTTGGGGCGGCAGGGGTCTATGGCTACACCTTC. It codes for CSVGAAGVYGYTF.

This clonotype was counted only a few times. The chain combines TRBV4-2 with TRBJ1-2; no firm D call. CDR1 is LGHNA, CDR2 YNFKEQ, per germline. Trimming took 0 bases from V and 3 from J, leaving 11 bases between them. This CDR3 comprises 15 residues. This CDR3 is CASSQDGNRDYGYTF. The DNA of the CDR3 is TGTGCCAGCAGCCAAGATGGAAACAGAGACTATGGCTACACCTTC.

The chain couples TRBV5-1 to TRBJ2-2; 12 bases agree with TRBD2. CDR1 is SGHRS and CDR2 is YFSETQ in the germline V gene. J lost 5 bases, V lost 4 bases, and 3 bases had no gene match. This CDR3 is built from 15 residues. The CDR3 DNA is TGCGCCAGCAGCCAAGGGACTAGCGGGACCGGGGAGCTGTTTTTT. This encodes CASSQGTSGTGELFF.

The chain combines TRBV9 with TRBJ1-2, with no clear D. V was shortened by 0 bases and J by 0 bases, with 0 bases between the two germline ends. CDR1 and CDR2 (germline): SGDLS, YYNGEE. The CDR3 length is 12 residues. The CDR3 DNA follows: TGTGCCAGCAGCGTAGCTAACTATGGCTACACCTTC. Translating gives CASSVANYGYTF. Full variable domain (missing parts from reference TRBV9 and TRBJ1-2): DSGVTQTPKHLITATGQRVTLRCSPRSGDLSVYWYQQSLDQGLQFLIQYYNGEERAKGNILERFSAQQFPDLHSELNLSSLELGDSALYFCASSVANYGYTFGSGTRLTVV.

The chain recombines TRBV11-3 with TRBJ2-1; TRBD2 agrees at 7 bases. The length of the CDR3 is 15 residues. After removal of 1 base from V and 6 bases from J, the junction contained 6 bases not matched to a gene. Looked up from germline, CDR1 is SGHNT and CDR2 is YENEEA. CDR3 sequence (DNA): TGTGCCAGCAGCTTAGGTCCAGCGGGAAGCAATGAGCAGTTCTTC. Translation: CASSLGPAGSNEQFF.

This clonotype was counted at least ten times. CDR3 protein: CASTLEDTQYF. The CDR3 DNA sequence: TGTGCCAGCACGTTGGAAGATACGCAGTATTTT. V gene TRBV2 combines with J gene TRBJ2-3, with D hard to call. Germline V lookup: CDR1 SNHLY, CDR2 FYNNEI. The CDR3 has 11 amino acids. Trimming removed 7 bases at V and 5 bases at J, with 7 bases between.

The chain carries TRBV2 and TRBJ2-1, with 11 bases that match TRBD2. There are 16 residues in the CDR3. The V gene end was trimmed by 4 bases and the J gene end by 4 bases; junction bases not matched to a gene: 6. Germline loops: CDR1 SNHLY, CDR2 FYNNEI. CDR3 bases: TGTGCCAGCAGTGTGATTGCTAGCGGGAGGTACAATGAGCAGTTCTTC. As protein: CASSVIASGRYNEQFF.

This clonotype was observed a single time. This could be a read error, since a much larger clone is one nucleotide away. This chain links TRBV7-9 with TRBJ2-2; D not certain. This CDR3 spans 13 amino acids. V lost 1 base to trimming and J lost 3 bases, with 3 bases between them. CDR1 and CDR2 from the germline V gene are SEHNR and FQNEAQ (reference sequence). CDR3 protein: CASSLDYTGELFF. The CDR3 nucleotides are TGTGCCAGCAGCTTAGATTACACCGGGGAGCTGTTTTTT.

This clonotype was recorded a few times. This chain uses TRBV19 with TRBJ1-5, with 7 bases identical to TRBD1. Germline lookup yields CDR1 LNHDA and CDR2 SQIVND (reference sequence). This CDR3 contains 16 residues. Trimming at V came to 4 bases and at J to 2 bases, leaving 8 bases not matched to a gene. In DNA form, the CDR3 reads TGTGCCAGTAGTAACCAAGACAGGGAGGGCAATCAGCCCCAGCATTTT. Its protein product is CASSNQDREGNQPQHF.

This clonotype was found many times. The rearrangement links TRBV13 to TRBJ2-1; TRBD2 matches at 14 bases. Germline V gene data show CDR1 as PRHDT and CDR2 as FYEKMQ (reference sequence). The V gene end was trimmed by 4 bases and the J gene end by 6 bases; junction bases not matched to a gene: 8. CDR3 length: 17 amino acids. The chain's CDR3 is CASSYRLAGGPINEQFF. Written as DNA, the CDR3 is TGTGCCAGCAGCTACCGACTAGCGGGAGGGCCGATCAATGAGCAGTTCTTC.

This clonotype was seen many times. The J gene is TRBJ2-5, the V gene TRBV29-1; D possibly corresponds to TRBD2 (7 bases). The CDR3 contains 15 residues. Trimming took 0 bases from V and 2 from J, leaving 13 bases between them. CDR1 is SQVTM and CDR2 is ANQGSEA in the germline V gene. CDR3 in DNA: TGCAGCGTTGAAGATCGGGGGAGGGGGCAAGAGACCCAGTACTTC. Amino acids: CSVEDRGRGQETQYF.

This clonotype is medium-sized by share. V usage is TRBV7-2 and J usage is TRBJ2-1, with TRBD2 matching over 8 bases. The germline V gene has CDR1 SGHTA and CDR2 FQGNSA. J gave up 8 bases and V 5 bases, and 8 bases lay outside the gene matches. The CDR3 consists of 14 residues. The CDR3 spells CASSRKTAGDEQFF. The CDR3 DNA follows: TGTGCCAGCAGCCGAAAAACAGCGGGAGATGAGCAGTTCTTC.

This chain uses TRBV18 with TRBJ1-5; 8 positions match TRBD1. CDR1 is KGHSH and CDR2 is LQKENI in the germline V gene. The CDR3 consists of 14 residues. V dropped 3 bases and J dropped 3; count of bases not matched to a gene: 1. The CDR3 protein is CASSPGQANQPQHF. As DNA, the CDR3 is TGTGCCAGCTCACCGGGACAGGCCAATCAGCCCCAGCATTTT.

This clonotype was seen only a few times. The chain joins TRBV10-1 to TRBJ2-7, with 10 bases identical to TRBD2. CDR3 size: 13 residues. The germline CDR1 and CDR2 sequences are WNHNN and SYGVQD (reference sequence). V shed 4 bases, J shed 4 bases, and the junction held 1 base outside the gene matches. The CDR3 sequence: CASSASGSYEQYF. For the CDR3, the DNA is TGCGCCAGCAGTGCTAGCGGGAGTTACGAGCAGTACTTC.

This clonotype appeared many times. The CDR3 here is CSATRWALNEDTEAFF. CDR3 in DNA: TGCAGCGCCACTCGGTGGGCGCTTAATGAGGACACTGAAGCTTTCTTT. The rearrangement uses TRBV20-1 and TRBJ1-1; D ambiguous. CDR3 length: 16 residues. CDR1 and CDR2 (germline): DFQATT, SNEGSKA (reference sequence).

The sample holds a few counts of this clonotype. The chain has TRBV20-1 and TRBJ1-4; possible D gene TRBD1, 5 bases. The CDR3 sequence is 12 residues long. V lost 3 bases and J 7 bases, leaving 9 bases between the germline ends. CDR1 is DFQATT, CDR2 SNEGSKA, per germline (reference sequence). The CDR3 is CSASQGGEKLFF. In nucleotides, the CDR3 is TGCAGTGCTAGTCAGGGAGGTGAAAAACTGTTTTTT.

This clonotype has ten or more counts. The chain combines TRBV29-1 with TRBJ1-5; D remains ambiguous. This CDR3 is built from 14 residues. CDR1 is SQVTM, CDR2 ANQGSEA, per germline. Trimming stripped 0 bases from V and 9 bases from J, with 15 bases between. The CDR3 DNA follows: TGCAGCGTTGAAGAACCCCTAAAGAAAGCGCCCCAGCATTTT. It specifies CSVEEPLKKAPQHF. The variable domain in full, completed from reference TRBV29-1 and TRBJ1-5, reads SAVISQKPSRDICQRGTSLTIQCQVDSQVTMMFWYRQQPGQSLTLIATANQGSEATYESGFVIDKFPISRPNLTFSTLTVSNMSPEDSSIYLCSVEEPLKKAPQHFGDGTRLSIL.

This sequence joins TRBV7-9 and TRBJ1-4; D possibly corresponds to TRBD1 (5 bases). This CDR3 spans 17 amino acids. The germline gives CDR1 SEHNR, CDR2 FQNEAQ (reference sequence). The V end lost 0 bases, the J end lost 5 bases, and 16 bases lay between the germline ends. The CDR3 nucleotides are TGTGCCAGCAGCTTAGCTTCGGCACCCAGGGTAAATGAAAAACTGTTTTTT. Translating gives CASSLASAPRVNEKLFF.

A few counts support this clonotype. CDR3 protein: CASTRAGVGEKLFF. DNA for the CDR3: TGTGCCAGCACCCGGGCCGGGGTAGGGGAAAAACTGTTTTTT. The chain carries TRBV7-9 and TRBJ1-4; D uncertain. V gave up 7 bases and J gave up 8 bases, with 17 bases separating them. Germline lookup yields CDR1 SEHNR and CDR2 FQNEAQ (reference sequence). The CDR3 is 14 amino acids.

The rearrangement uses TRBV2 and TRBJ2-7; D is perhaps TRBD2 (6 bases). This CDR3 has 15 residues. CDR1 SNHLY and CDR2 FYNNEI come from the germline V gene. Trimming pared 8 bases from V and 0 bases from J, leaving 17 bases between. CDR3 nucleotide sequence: TGTGCCAGCGGCCAAAGCGCCGGGAGCTCCTACGAGCAGTACTTC. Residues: CASGQSAGSSYEQYF.